The clone carrying this TCR beta chain occurred once. This specimen belongs to a study of CD8+ T cells in alopecia areata. After removal of 5 bases from V and 6 bases from J, the junction contained 9 bases not matched to a gene. The length of the CDR3 is 14 residues. Per the germline V gene, CDR1 is SGHAT and CDR2 is FQDESV (reference sequence). The sequencing template was cDNA reverse transcribed from extracted RNA. Measured with immunoSEQ multiplex PCR; TCRdb has only the in-frame clones, and not every one. This repertoire shows about 120,000 clones, approximately 60% found once; its top ten account for around 2.8%.

The rearrangement joins TRBV11-1 to TRBJ1-1, with TRBD1 matching 7 bases. The sequenced material came from CD4+ T cells sorted from blood. This TCR came from a human donor in good health. The CDR3 here is CASSPPQGFAEAFF. Written as DNA, the CDR3 is TGTGCCAGCAGCCCCCCACAGGGGTTCGCTGAAGCTTTCTTT.